This TCR beta chain is drawn from a study of T-cell memory formation after mild COVID-19. Study results and limitations: Clones contracting across day 15 to 85 had a balanced CD4/CD8 profile; later expanding clones leaned CD4+. Clones from the second wave (peaking day 37) had unconfirmed SARS-CoV-2 specificity. For contracting clones, CD4+ ones sat mainly in CM and EM, CD8+ in EMRA.

CDR3 length: 12 amino acids. V lost 3 bases, J lost 7 bases, and 6 bases lay in between. CDR1 and CDR2 (germline): LGHDT, YNNKEL (reference sequence). TCRdb passed the 5' RACE reads through MiXCR, listing each CDR3 protein once. The sample consists of 40,000 to 60,000 distinct CDR3 sequences, roughly an eighth of them appearing once. This clonotype was detected a few times. Its antigen is undetermined. The chain combines TRBV3-1 with TRBJ1-4; D call uncertain. The sequence came from a man aged 18 to 29 who had mild COVID-19 (a few samples of this study predate the infection). Cell type and time point are not known. Material: PBMCs or a T cell subset sorted from them (not recorded which). The CDR3 bases are TGTGCCAGCAGCCACCTGGGTGAAAAACTGTTTTTT. Its protein is CASSHLGEKLFF.